This TCR beta chain derives from a study of cytomegalovirus exposure and HLA in healthy donors. The donors gave bone marrow, and they were healthy. The CDR3 has 18 amino acids. V was pared by 0 bases and J by 4 bases, with 12 bases of the junction left unmatched. In germline, CDR1 is MNHEY, CDR2 SMNVEV (reference sequence). A multiplex PCR was run with 60 Vbeta primers and 13 Jbeta primers. The table came from immunoSEQ multiplex PCR; TCRdb's copy has only in-frame clones and leaves some out. The sample has approximately 190,000 clones, 82% seen once. The sequence was collected from a woman in her late teens or twenties in good health and CMV-seronegative. What was sequenced was PBMCs. The chain combines TRBV27 with TRBJ2-5, with 9 bases matching TRBD2. CDR3 DNA sequence: TGTGCCAGCAGTTTATCGATGTTAGCGGGAGAGTTCAGAGAGACCCAGTACTTC. This gives the protein CASSLSMLAGEFRETQYF.